One sample yielded the 16 T cell receptor beta chains listed below, sequenced in a study of cytomegalovirus exposure and HLA in healthy donors. A multiplex PCR was run with 60 Vbeta primers and 13 Jbeta primers. Profiling relied on immunoSEQ multiplex PCR, and the TCRdb table lists in-frame clones only, not all of them. Of 120,000 or so clones detected, 77% appear once; the ten largest clones hold about 3.7%. Sequenced: PBMCs. Receptors were obtained from a human donor in good health.

The chain joins TRBV19 to TRBJ2-7; 7 nucleotides align to TRBD2. Germline V gene lookup returns CDR1 LNHDA and CDR2 SQIVND (reference sequence). Trimming at V came to 5 bases and at J to 0 bases, leaving 4 bases not matched to a gene. The CDR3 extends over 14 amino acids. In DNA, the CDR3 is TGTGCCAGTAGTTCCCGGACTAGCTCCTACGAGCAGTACTTC. This gives the protein CASSSRTSSYEQYF. The entire variable domain, with the rest obtained from reference TRBV19 and TRBJ2-7, is as follows: DGGITQSPKYLFRKEGQNVTLSCEQNLNHDAMYWYRQDPGQGLRLIYYSQIVNDFQKGDIAEGYSVSREKKESFPLTVTSAQKNPTAFYLCASSSRTSSYEQYFGPGTRLTVT.

The V gene is TRBV2, the J gene TRBJ2-3; TRBD2 agrees at 14 bases. This CDR3 contains 17 residues. The V gene's germline CDR1 is SNHLY and CDR2 FYNNEI. Trimming at V came to 5 bases and at J to 6 bases, leaving 10 bases not matched to a gene. The chain's CDR3 is CASSTPGLAGVLDTQYF. CDR3 DNA sequence: TGTGCCAGCAGTACCCCGGGACTAGCGGGAGTTTTGGATACGCAGTATTTT. Full variable domain (missing parts from reference TRBV2 and TRBJ2-3): EPEVTQTPSHQVTQMGQEVILRCVPISNHLYFYWYRQILGQKVEFLVSFYNNEISEKSEIFDDQFSVERPDGSNFTLKIRSTKLEDSAMYFCASSTPGLAGVLDTQYFGPGTRLTVL.

This clone showed up just a few times. The chain joins TRBV14 to TRBJ2-7; 9 nucleotides align to TRBD1. The CDR3 spans 15 residues. CDR1 is SGHDN and CDR2 is FVKESK in the germline V gene. V shed 4 bases and J 1 base; nucleotides not matched to a gene: 5. Here the CDR3 DNA reads TGTGCCAGCAGCCGCGGGACAGGGAGATCCTACGAGCAGTACTTC. It encodes CASSRGTGRSYEQYF.

The chain couples TRBV27 to TRBJ2-7, with 8 bases aligning to TRBD1. After removal of 5 bases from V and 1 base from J, the junction contained 10 bases not matched to a gene. The CDR3 length is 16 residues. Germline V gene sequence: CDR1 MNHEY, CDR2 SMNVEV (reference sequence). The CDR3 protein is CASSRWTGQKSYEQYF. The DNA for the CDR3 is TGTGCCAGCAGTAGATGGACAGGGCAGAAGTCCTACGAGCAGTACTTC.

This clone has only a few counts. The chain links TRBV7-6 to TRBJ2-7; 11 nucleotides agree with TRBD2. The germline CDR1 and CDR2 sequences are SGHVS and FNYEAQ. The V and J ends lost 1 base and 2 bases, in that order; junction bases with no gene match: 4. The CDR3 has 16 residues. CDR3: CASSLGVAGGPYEQYF. The CDR3, as DNA: TGTGCCAGCAGCTTAGGTGTAGCGGGGGGGCCCTACGAGCAGTACTTC.

The rearrangement joins TRBV28 to TRBJ2-1; 8 bases match TRBD1. In germline, CDR1 is MDHEN, CDR2 SYDVKM. The CDR3 covers 16 residues. V dropped 2 bases and J dropped 4; count of bases not matched to a gene: 7. This CDR3 reads CASSLRTGGRYNEQFF. In DNA form, the CDR3 reads TGTGCCAGCAGTTTACGTACAGGGGGAAGGTACAATGAGCAGTTCTTC.

This clone was counted a single time. The rearrangement joins TRBV5-1 to TRBJ2-5; the D is unclear. The J call is doubtful: the DNA matches TRBJ2-7 better. This CDR3 has 11 amino acids. In germline, CDR1 is SGHRS, CDR2 YFSETQ. The CDR3 DNA is TGCGCCAGCAGAAGGGACTACGAGCAGTACTTC. Translated, it gives CASRRDYEQYF.

This clone was seen a handful of times. The V gene is TRBV10-1, the J gene TRBJ2-1; D gene unclear. Trimming pared 5 bases from V and 1 base from J, leaving 6 bases between. The germline gives CDR1 WNHNN, CDR2 SYGVQD (reference sequence). The CDR3 is 13 residues long. CDR3 sequence (DNA): TGCGCCAGCAGTCTGACATCCTACAATGAGCAGTTCTTC. Translated: CASSLTSYNEQFF.

Regarding this clone: One end of the junction is discordant with germline, which a read error may explain. V gene TRBV7-7 combines with J gene TRBJ1-1; no clear D gene. The germline CDR1 and CDR2 sequences are SSHAT and FNYEAQ (reference sequence). CDR3 length: 13 amino acids. The CDR3 spells CASSLDGIGEAFF. The CDR3 nucleotides read TGTGCTAGCAGCCTTGACGGGATTGGGGAAGCTTTCTTT.

CDR3 bases: TGTGCCAGCAGCCACGGACAGGGGAATTACAATGAGCAGTTCTTC. Translation: CASSHGQGNYNEQFF. V is TRBV14 and J is TRBJ2-1, with 9 bases matching TRBD1. The CDR3 consists of 15 residues. The trim removed 3 bases at V and 4 bases at J, leaving 4 bases unmatched. Germline V gene lookup returns CDR1 SGHDN and CDR2 FVKESK.

This chain uses TRBV11-1 with TRBJ1-1; D is possibly TRBD1 (5 bases). Germline values: CDR1 SGHAT, CDR2 FQDESV (reference sequence). The CDR3 sequence is 15 residues long. The V end was cut by 0 bases, the J end by 5 bases, with 13 bases between. In DNA form, the CDR3 reads TGTGCCAGCAGCTTAGCGTTGGGGGGTTGGACTGAAGCTTTCTTT. Its translation: CASSLALGGWTEAFF.

This chain joins TRBV20-1 and TRBJ2-7, with D possibly TRBD2 on 5 matching bases. Germline CDR1 reads DFQATT; CDR2 reads SNEGSKA (reference sequence). Trimming took off 2 bases at V and 11 bases at J, with 13 bases between the two ends. The CDR3 totals 11 residues. The CDR3 sequence: CSARRLAKEYF. The CDR3 nucleotides read TGCAGTGCTAGAAGGCTAGCAAAGGAGTACTTC.

This clone was counted a single time. V usage is TRBV28 and J usage is TRBJ2-7; tentatively, D is TRBD2 (5 bases). This CDR3 spans 16 amino acids. The V and J ends lost 6 bases and 3 bases respectively, with 21 bases between them. CDR1 and CDR2 (germline): MDHEN, SYDVKM. In nucleotides, the CDR3 is TGTGCCAGCAGACCTCCTCGAAGGGTGGGGAGCTACGAGCAGTACTTC. Residues: CASRPPRRVGSYEQYF.

This clone was counted only a few times. V is TRBV11-2 and J is TRBJ2-5; 8 nucleotides line up with TRBD2. This CDR3 spans 14 amino acids. Trimming cost V 4 bases and J 5 bases; bases outside gene matches: 6. The germline gives CDR1 SGHAT, CDR2 FQNNGV. CDR3 amino acids: CASSSGGGWETQYF. The CDR3 DNA reads TGTGCCAGCAGCTCCGGGGGGGGCTGGGAGACCCAGTACTTC.

This sequence joins TRBV4-1 and TRBJ2-4, with a weak D call TRBD1 (5 bases). Germline V gene data show CDR1 as MGHRA and CDR2 as YSYEKL. The CDR3 covers 13 residues. Trimming took off 4 bases at V and 12 bases at J, with 16 bases between the two ends. CDR3 protein: CASSLLPWGGQYF. The CDR3 nucleotides read TGCGCCAGCAGCCTTCTCCCTTGGGGCGGTCAGTACTTC.

Regarding this clone: The same CDR3 can be traced to other DNA sequences in this sample. The rearrangement uses TRBV27 and TRBJ2-7, with D hard to call. This CDR3 region has 11 residues. The germline V gene encodes CDR1 MNHEY and CDR2 SMNVEV (reference sequence). Trimming removed 4 bases at V and 3 bases at J, with 4 bases between. The CDR3 protein is CASSSYYEQYF. The CDR3 DNA is TGTGCCAGCAGTTCCTACTACGAGCAGTACTTC.